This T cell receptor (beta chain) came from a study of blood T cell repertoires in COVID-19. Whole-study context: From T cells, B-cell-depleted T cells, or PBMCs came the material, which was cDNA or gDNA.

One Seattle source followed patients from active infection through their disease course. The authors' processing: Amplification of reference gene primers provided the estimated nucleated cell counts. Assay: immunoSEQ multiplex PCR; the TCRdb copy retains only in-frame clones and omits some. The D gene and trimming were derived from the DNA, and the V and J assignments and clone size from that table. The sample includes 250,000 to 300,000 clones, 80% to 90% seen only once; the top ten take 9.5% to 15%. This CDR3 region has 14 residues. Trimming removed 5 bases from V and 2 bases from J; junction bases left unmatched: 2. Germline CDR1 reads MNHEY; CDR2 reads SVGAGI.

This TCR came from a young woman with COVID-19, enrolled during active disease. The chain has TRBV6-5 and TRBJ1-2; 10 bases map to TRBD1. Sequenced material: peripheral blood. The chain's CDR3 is CASSRTGGNYGYTF. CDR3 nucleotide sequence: TGTGCCAGCAGTAGGACAGGGGGAAACTATGGCTACACCTTC.